Reported below is one TCR beta chain. Its antigen is not known. Once RNA had been extracted, it was reverse transcribed into cDNA to act as the sequencing template. Here immunoSEQ multiplex PCR was the method, and the copy in TCRdb shows in-frame clones only, minus some. This table holds about 190,000 clones, 60% to 70% found once. The data stem from a study of CD8+ T cells in alopecia areata. Across the study: Tofacitinib therapy lasting 6 to 18 months was followed by 6 months off drug.

The study, taken as a whole, reports: Many expanded lesional clones persisted during tofacitinib (in both scalp and blood). One nonresponder makes the tie between baseline CD8+ expansion and response uncertain.

Germline V lookup: CDR1 MGHDK, CDR2 SYGVNS. The CDR3 covers 13 residues. V shed 1 base and J shed 5 bases, with 6 bases lying between them. Documented treatment: oral pan-JAK inhibitor, 5-10 mg twice daily. T lymphocytes (CD4+ and CD8+) were sorted from PBMCs. The chain carries TRBV25-1 and TRBJ1-5; D not certain. This clonotype was obtained from a human donor with alopecia areata. The material was CD4+ T cells sorted from blood, obtained at week 4, from a patient treated with tofacitinib. The CDR3 nucleotides are TGTGCCAGCAGTGAATCGGGTTATCAGCCCCAGCATTTT. Encoded protein: CASSESGYQPQHF.